A selection of T cell receptor beta chains follows, all from one sample in a study of blood T cell repertoires in COVID-19. Generated by immunoSEQ multiplex PCR, the TCRdb table keeps only in-frame clones and is missing some. In the table there are 150,000 to 200,000 clones, more than 75% of which are singletons. The sequenced material came from peripheral blood. The receptors shown here come from a man in his forties or fifties with active or convalescent COVID-19. The CDR3 runs from the conserved cysteine through the conserved F or W. Each record gives: V gene, clone size, J gene, D gene, CDR3 DNA, CDR3 protein. A D gene is named only where the DNA matches it firmly. A clone size is listed for some rows: how often the clone was seen (once, few, many), or a class if it is expanded.

>TRBV18|NA|TRBJ2-6|TRBD2
TGTGCCAGCTCACCTCTAGCGGGAGTCTCTGGGGCCAACGTCCTGACTTTC
CASSPLAGVSGANVLTF
>TRBV2|NA|TRBJ1-3|TRBD1
TGTGCCAGCAGGCCGACAGGGCGTGGAAACACCATATATTTT
CASRPTGRGNTIYF
>TRBV12-3/TRBV12-4|once|TRBJ2-7|NA
TGTGCCAGCACCCCCGGGTCGGTGCGAGAGCAGTACTTC
CASTPGSVREQYF
>TRBV11-2|NA|TRBJ2-3|TRBD1
TGTGCCAGCAGCTTGGGACAGACCTTCACAGATACGCAGTATTTT
CASSLGQTFTDTQYF
>TRBV5-5|NA|TRBJ1-1|NA
TGTGCCAGCAGACGGTTCCCAGCGGACACTGAAGCTTTCTTT
CASRRFPADTEAFF
>TRBV28|NA|TRBJ2-2|TRBD1
TGTGCCAGCAGTATCCTGGACAGGGACACCGGGGAGCTGTTTTTT
CASSILDRDTGELFF
>TRBV28|NA|TRBJ2-1|NA
TGTGCCAGCAGTTTTCAGCCAATGGGGGGCAATGAGCAGTTCTTC
CASSFQPMGGNEQFF
>TRBV5-6|few|TRBJ2-7|TRBD1
TGTGCCAGCAGCTTGGTGGGACAGTTTCAGCTCTACGAGCAGTACTTC
CASSLVGQFQLYEQYF
>TRBV6-5|NA|TRBJ1-5|NA
TGTGCCAGCAGTTACAGGGGCGGAGAGCCCCAGCATTTT
CASSYRGGEPQHF
>TRBV13|NA|TRBJ1-2|NA
TGTGCCAGCAGCTCCGGGACTAACTATGGCTACACCTTC
CASSSGTNYGYTF
>TRBV6-6|NA|TRBJ1-2|TRBD1
TGTGCCAGCAGTCCCCACCCAGGGGGCAGGGGAAACTATGGCTACACCTTC
CASSPHPGGRGNYGYTF
>TRBV7-9|few|TRBJ1-2|NA
TGTGCCAGCAGCCCAAGGACTACCACTGGCTACACCTTC
CASSPRTTTGYTF
>TRBV4-1|NA|TRBJ2-3|NA
TGCGCCAGCAGCCACGCGGGGACCACAGATACGCAGTATTTT
CASSHAGTTDTQYF
>TRBV30|NA|TRBJ1-1|NA
TGTGCCTGGAGTGTACGTCGGGCGGCGGGAGCAGAAGCTTTCTTT
CAWSVRRAAGAEAFF
>TRBV25-1|NA|TRBJ1-2|TRBD1
TGTGCCACCAGGGACAGCGCCCAGGGTGGCTACACCTTC
CATRDSAQGGYTF
>TRBV19|NA|TRBJ1-2|NA
TGTGCCAGTAGTCGGGACACCAACTATGGCTACACCTTC
CASSRDTNYGYTF
>TRBV6-5|NA|TRBJ2-7|TRBD1
TGTGCCAGCAGCAGACAGGGTTTAACCTACGAGCAGTACTTC
CASSRQGLTYEQYF
>TRBV15|NA|TRBJ2-1|TRBD1
TGTGCCACCAGCAGTCCCTCAAGGGCGGGACAGGGTTACAATGAGCAGTTCTTC
CATSSPSRAGQGYNEQFF
>TRBV19|NA|TRBJ1-5|NA
TGTGCCAGTAGTATCTTAGGGACTTCCCCCAATCAGCCCCAGCATTTT
CASSILGTSPNQPQHF
>TRBV12-3/TRBV12-4|NA|TRBJ1-2|NA
TGTGCCAGCAGTTTGGCCGGGGGCTACACCTTC
CASSLAGGYTF